This T cell receptor (beta chain) stems from a study of chemoradiotherapy in HPV16-positive cancers. Study-level results: HPV-responsive T-cell expansion during chemoradiotherapy was linked to improved recurrence-free survival in HPV16-positive patients. HPV-specific T cells were functionally defined from only a couple of HPV16-positive patients. Candidate HPV-specific clones and E7-related TCR motifs grew in tumor during treatment.

Method: immunoSEQ multiplex PCR; TCRdb's copy keeps in-frame clones and lacks some. The table has about 21,000 clones, approximately 83% seen once. On this clone itself: The antigen is unknown.

This CDR3 is 13 amino acids long. The germline CDR1 and CDR2 sequences are GTSNPN and SVGIG (reference sequence). Trimming removed 3 bases from V and 10 bases from J; junction bases left unmatched: 6. The source material was blood, sampled from a patient who underwent chemoradiotherapy. This sequence originates from a human donor with HPV-associated anogenital cancer. The chain combines TRBV30 with TRBJ2-1; 10 nucleotides line up with TRBD2. The CDR3: CAWSLAGDFEQFF. The CDR3 DNA reads as TGTGCCTGGAGCCTAGCGGGAGACTTCGAGCAGTTCTTC.